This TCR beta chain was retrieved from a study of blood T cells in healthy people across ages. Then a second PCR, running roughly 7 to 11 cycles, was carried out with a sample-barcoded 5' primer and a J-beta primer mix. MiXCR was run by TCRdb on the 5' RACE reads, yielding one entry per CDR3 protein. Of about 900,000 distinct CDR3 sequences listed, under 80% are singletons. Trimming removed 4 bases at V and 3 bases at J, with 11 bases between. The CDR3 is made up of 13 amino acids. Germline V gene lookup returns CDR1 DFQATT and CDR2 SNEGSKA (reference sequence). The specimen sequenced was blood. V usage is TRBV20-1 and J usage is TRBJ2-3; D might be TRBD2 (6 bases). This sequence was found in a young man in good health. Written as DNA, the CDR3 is TGCAGTGCTAAGAGCGGGTGGACAGATACGCAGTATTTT. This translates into CSAKSGWTDTQYF.